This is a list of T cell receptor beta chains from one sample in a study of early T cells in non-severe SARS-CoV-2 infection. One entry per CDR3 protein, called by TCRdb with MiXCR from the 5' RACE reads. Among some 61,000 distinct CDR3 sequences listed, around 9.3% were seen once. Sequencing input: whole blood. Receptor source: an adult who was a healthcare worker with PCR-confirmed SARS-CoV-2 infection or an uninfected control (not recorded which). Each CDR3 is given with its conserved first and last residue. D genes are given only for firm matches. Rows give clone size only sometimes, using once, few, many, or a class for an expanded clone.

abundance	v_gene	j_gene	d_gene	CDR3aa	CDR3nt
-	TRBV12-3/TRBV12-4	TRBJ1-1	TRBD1	CASSWDRYEAFF	TGTGCCAGCAGTTGGGACAGATACGAAGCTTTCTTT
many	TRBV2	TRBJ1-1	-	CASSVIKSSTEAFF	TGTGCCAGCAGTGTCATCAAGTCGAGCACTGAAGCTTTCTTT
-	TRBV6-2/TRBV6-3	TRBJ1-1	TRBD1	CASSRQGWTEAFF	TGTGCCAGCAGCAGACAGGGTTGGACTGAAGCTTTCTTT
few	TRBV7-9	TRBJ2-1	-	CASSPFYNEQFF	TGTGCCAGCAGCCCATTTTACAATGAGCAGTTCTTC
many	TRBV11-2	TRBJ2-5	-	CASGNLARETQYF	TGTGCCAGCGGAAACCTAGCGCGAGAGACCCAGTACTTC
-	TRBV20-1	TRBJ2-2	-	CSARKAGNTGELFF	TGCAGTGCTAGAAAAGCAGGGAACACCGGGGAGCTGTTTTTT
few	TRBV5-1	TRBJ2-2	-	CASSLATTGSRELFF	TGCGCCAGCAGCTTGGCTACTACAGGGAGCCGGGAGCTGTTTTTT
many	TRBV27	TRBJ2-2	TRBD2	CASSPSSGRPPYGELFF	TGTGCCAGCAGTCCCTCTAGCGGGAGGCCTCCATACGGGGAGCTGTTTTTT
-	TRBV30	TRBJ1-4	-	CAWSLQGFGEKLFF	TGTGCCTGGAGCCTCCAGGGGTTTGGTGAAAAACTGTTTTTT
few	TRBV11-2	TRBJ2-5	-	CASSPSPAQQETQYF	TGTGCCAGCAGCCCATCCCCAGCGCAGCAAGAGACCCAGTACTTC
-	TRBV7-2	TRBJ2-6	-	CASSLVSGAAGANVLTF	TGTGCCAGCAGCTTAGTTTCGGGGGCGGCAGGGGCCAACGTCCTGACTTTC
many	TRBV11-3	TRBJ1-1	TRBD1	CASSLGRWDRGNTEAFF	TGTGCCAGCAGCTTAGGACGGTGGGACAGGGGGAACACTGAAGCTTTCTTT
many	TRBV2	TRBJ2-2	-	CASSEAGPGELFF	TGTGCCAGCAGTGAAGCGGGTCCCGGGGAGCTGTTTTTT
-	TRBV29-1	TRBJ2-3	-	CSVKQGSGTDTQYF	TGCAGCGTAAAACAGGGATCAGGGACAGATACGCAGTATTTT
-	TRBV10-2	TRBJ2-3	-	CASNGRTRDTQYF	TGCGCCAGCAATGGACGGACCCGAGATACGCAGTATTTT
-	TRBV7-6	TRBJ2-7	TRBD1	CASSLGSALRQGTYEQYF	TGTGCCAGCAGCTTAGGGTCTGCGTTGAGACAGGGGACCTACGAGCAGTACTTC
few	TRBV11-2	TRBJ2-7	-	CASSLGGVREQYF	TGTGCCAGCAGCTTAGGGGGGGTACGTGAGCAGTACTTC
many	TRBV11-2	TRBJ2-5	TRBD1	CASTHPEPGGQETQYF	TGTGCCAGCACCCATCCCGAGCCAGGGGGACAAGAGACCCAGTACTTC
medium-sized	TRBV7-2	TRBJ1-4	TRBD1	CASSLGTANEKLFF	TGTGCCAGCAGCTTGGGGACAGCCAATGAAAAACTGTTTTTT
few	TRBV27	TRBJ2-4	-	CASSPYSFDKAAKNIQYF	TGTGCCAGCAGTCCCTATTCCTTTGACAAGGCGGCCAAAAACATTCAGTACTTC
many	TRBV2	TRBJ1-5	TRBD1	CASSRDRVNNQPQHF	TGTGCCAGCAGCCGGGACAGGGTCAACAATCAGCCCCAGCATTTT
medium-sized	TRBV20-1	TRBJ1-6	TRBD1	CSARTGAENSPLHF	TGCAGTGCTAGGACAGGGGCGGAGAATTCACCCCTCCACTTT
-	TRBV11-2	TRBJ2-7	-	CASSLVRGYYEQYF	TGTGCCAGCAGCTTAGTCAGGGGTTACTACGAGCAGTACTTC
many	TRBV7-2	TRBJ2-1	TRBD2	CASSLGGSLLRNNEQFF	TGTGCCAGCAGCTTGGGCGGGAGCCTCCTTCGAAACAATGAGCAGTTCTTC
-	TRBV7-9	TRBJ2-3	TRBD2	CASSPRGGEADTQYF	TGTGCCAGCAGCCCCCGGGGGGGTGAGGCAGATACGCAGTATTTT
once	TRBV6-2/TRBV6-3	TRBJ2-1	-	CASSYRGPGAGQFF	TGTGCCAGCAGTTACCGCGGGCCAGGGGCAGGGCAGTTCTTC
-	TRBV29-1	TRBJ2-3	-	CSVEVGKGDTQYF	TGCAGCGTTGAAGTCGGTAAGGGAGATACGCAGTATTTT
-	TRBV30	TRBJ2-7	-	CAWRRGTSYSYEQYF	TGTGCCTGGAGAAGAGGGACTTCTTACTCCTACGAGCAGTACTTC
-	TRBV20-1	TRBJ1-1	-	CSARVSKYGNTEAFF	TGCAGTGCTAGAGTTTCTAAGTATGGGAACACTGAAGCTTTCTTT
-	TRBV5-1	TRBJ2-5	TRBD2	CASTNGLAGATETQYF	TGCGCCAGCACAAATGGACTAGCGGGAGCTACAGAGACCCAGTACTTC
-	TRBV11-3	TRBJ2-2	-	CASSLYFSGNTGELFF	TGTGCCAGCAGCTTATATTTTAGCGGGAACACCGGGGAGCTGTTTTTT
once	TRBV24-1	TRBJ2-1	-	CATSDFQFGLADEQFF	TGTGCCACCAGTGATTTTCAGTTCGGGCTAGCTGATGAGCAGTTCTTC
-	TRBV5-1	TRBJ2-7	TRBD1	CASTYHTGGGEQYF	TGCGCCAGCACCTATCACACAGGGGGCGGGGAGCAGTACTTC
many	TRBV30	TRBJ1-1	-	CAWGASEAFF	TGTGCCTGGGGGGCATCAGAAGCTTTCTTT
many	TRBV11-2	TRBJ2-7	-	CASSLDGSSFREQYF	TGTGCCAGCAGCTTAGATGGTAGTAGTTTTCGAGAGCAGTACTTC
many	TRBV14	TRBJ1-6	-	CASSGRSYNSPLHF	TGTGCCAGCAGCGGCCGCTCCTATAATTCACCCCTCCACTTT
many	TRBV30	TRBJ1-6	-	CAWRGSYNSPLHF	TGTGCCTGGAGAGGCTCTTATAATTCACCCCTCCACTTT
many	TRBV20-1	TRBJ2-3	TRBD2	CSADELAGSTDTQYF	TGCAGTGCTGATGAGTTAGCGGGGAGCACAGATACGCAGTATTTT
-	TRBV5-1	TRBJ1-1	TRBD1	CASSLAGQLNTEAFF	TGCGCCAGCAGCTTGGCGGGACAGCTGAACACTGAAGCTTTCTTT
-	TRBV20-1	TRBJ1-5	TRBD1	CSAKTGGHGWPQHF	TGCAGTGCGAAAACAGGGGGGCACGGATGGCCCCAGCATTTT
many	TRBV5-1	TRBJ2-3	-	CASSPGGAGDTQYF	TGCGCCAGCAGCCCTGGGGGGGCAGGAGATACGCAGTATTTT
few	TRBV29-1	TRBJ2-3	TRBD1	CSVARTGQGATDTQYF	TGCAGCGTTGCCAGGACGGGACAGGGGGCGACAGATACGCAGTATTTT
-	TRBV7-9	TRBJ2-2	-	CASSLDLLRELDTGELFF	TGTGCCAGCAGCTTAGACCTCCTCAGGGAGTTGGACACCGGGGAGCTGTTTTTT
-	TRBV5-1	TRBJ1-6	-	CASSLLGSRNNSPLHF	TGCGCCAGCAGCTTGTTGGGCAGTCGGAACAATTCACCCCTCCACTTT
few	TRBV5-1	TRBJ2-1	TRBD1	CASSKTGEAYNEQFF	TGCGCCAGCAGCAAAACAGGGGAAGCCTACAATGAGCAGTTCTTC
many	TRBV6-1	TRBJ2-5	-	CASSEIRLVGTQYF	TGTGCCAGCAGTGAAATAAGGCTGGTTGGGACCCAGTACTTC
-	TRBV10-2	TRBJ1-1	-	CASRVGASGTEAFF	TGCGCCAGCCGTGTGGGGGCGTCGGGCACTGAAGCTTTCTTT
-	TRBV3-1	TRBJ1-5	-	CASSQSAGDNQPQHF	TGTGCCAGCAGCCAGAGCGCGGGGGACAATCAGCCCCAGCATTTT
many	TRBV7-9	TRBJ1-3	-	CASSLGFEGPRHSGNTIYF	TGTGCCAGCAGCTTAGGATTTGAGGGGCCGCGACACTCTGGAAACACCATATATTTT
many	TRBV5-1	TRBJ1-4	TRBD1	CASSPGTGSEKLFF	TGCGCCAGCAGTCCCGGGACAGGGAGTGAAAAACTGTTTTTT
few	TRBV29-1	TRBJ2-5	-	CSVDKDSMRETQYF	TGCAGCGTTGATAAGGATTCGATGAGAGAGACCCAGTACTTC
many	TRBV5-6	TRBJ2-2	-	CASSFSPGTGELFF	TGTGCCAGCAGCTTCTCCCCCGGCACCGGGGAGCTGTTTTTT
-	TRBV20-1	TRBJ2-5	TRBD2	CSFSGSGGATETQYF	TGCAGTTTTAGTGGTAGCGGGGGGGCTACCGAGACCCAGTACTTC